Listed below are T cell receptor beta chains from one sample, sequenced in a study of cytomegalovirus exposure and HLA in healthy donors. Using immunoSEQ multiplex PCR, the repertoire was profiled, and TCRdb retains in-frame clones only, with some absent. The sample has 150,000 to 200,000 clones, around 80% seen once. The material sequenced was PBMCs. All receptors derive from a woman aged 45-60 years in good health and CMV-seronegative. CDR3s include the opening cysteine and the closing phenylalanine or tryptophan. D genes are given only for firm matches. Size values are once, few and many counts, or a class for expanded clones, and some rows have none.

DNA | CDR3 | size | V | D | J
TGTGCCATGGGGGGGCTAGCGGGAGGACGCTACGAGCAGTACTTC | CAMGGLAGGRYEQYF | few | TRBV28 | TRBD2 | TRBJ2-7
TGTGCCAGCAGCCCCAGCCCGGGACAGGAGATCTCTGGGGCCAACGTCCTGACTTTC | CASSPSPGQEISGANVLTF | NA | TRBV13 | TRBD1 | TRBJ2-6
TGTGCCAGCTCACCACCCCCCGGGTCCAACAATGAGCAGTTCTTC | CASSPPPGSNNEQFF | NA | TRBV18 | NA | TRBJ2-1
TGTGCCAGCAGCGTAGTTGCGGGGGGCTACAATGAGCAGTTCTTC | CASSVVAGGYNEQFF | NA | TRBV9 | TRBD2 | TRBJ2-1
TGTGCCAGCAGCTTAGCTGTGGGGAGCTCCTACAATGAGCAGTTCTTC | CASSLAVGSSYNEQFF | NA | TRBV7-2 | NA | TRBJ2-1
TGTGCCAGCAGCGGGGACAGTGGATCTGGGGGGACCCAGTACTTC | CASSGDSGSGGTQYF | NA | TRBV7-2 | TRBD1 | TRBJ2-5
TGTGCCAGCAGTTCAGGGGATAACTATGGCTACACCTTC | CASSSGDNYGYTF | once | TRBV28 | NA | TRBJ1-2
TGTGCCAGCAGTTCCCCTAATCAGCCCCAGCATTTT | CASSSPNQPQHF | once | TRBV28 | NA | TRBJ1-5
TGTGCCAGCAGCCCAAGCCTGTCCGGGGAGCTGTTTTTT | CASSPSLSGELFF | NA | TRBV7-2 | NA | TRBJ2-2
TGTGCCAGCAGCTTGGGACTCCCTAACTCTGGAAGCACCATATATTTT | CASSLGLPNSGSTIYF | once | TRBV5-4 | NA | TRBJ1-3
TGCAGCGTTGAAGAGGGGGCCAACACTGAAGCTTTCTTT | CSVEEGANTEAFF | NA | TRBV29-1 | NA | TRBJ1-1
TGTGCCAGCAGCCCCAACCCCGGGACAGGGGCCACTGAAGCTTTCTTT | CASSPNPGTGATEAFF | NA | TRBV7-8 | TRBD1 | TRBJ1-1
TGTGCCACCAGCAGATTGACAGGGAGCAATCAGCCCCAGCATTTT | CATSRLTGSNQPQHF | NA | TRBV15 | TRBD1 | TRBJ1-5
TGTGCCAGCAGCTTAGACGGCAGGGGAAGCCCCTACAATGAGCAGTTCTTC | CASSLDGRGSPYNEQFF | NA | TRBV7-2 | NA | TRBJ2-1
TGTGCCAGCAGCACCGGGACAGGGAAGAGCGGGGAGCTGTTTTTT | CASSTGTGKSGELFF | NA | TRBV7-6 | TRBD1 | TRBJ2-2
TGTGCCAGCAGCAGGAACACTGAAGCTTTCTTT | CASSRNTEAFF | NA | TRBV6-6 | NA | TRBJ1-1
TGTGCCAGCAGCCGACGACAGGGTGTTGTGTCTACTGGCTACACCTTC | CASSRRQGVVSTGYTF | NA | TRBV6-6 | TRBD1 | TRBJ1-2
TGTGCCAGCAGTGGAGGGACAGGGGGAGGCTACGAGCAGTACTTC | CASSGGTGGGYEQYF | once | TRBV6-5 | TRBD1 | TRBJ2-7
TGCGCCAGCAGCCAAAGGGGCGGTAATGAAAAACTGTTTTTT | CASSQRGGNEKLFF | NA | TRBV4-3 | NA | TRBJ1-4
TGTGCCAGCAGCCCCGGGACAGGGATCTACAATGAGCAGTTCTTC | CASSPGTGIYNEQFF | few | TRBV5-8 | TRBD1 | TRBJ2-1
TGTGCCAGCACCGGACTAGCGGGGGGATACAATGAGCAGTTCTTC | CASTGLAGGYNEQFF | NA | TRBV2 | TRBD2 | TRBJ2-1
TGCAGCGTTGAAGACTGGGATCGGGGCTACGAGCAGTACTTC | CSVEDWDRGYEQYF | NA | TRBV29-1 | NA | TRBJ2-7